A selection of T cell receptor beta chains follows, all from one sample in a study of blood T cells in healthy people across ages. Each CDR3 protein is one row after TCRdb ran MiXCR on the 5' RACE reads. The sample carries about 800,000 distinct CDR3 sequences, around 25% recorded once. These data were also filed under a second study, of T cells of mothers and their children.

Sequencing was carried out using blood. These TCRs come from a boy between 10 and 17 years old in good health. The conserved cysteine and the conserved F or W are not part of the CDR3 here. The order of the fields is clone size, J gene, V gene, CDR3 protein. Some rows have no size entry. The others give once, few or many, or a class for an expanded clone.

>NA|TRBJ1-2|TRBV12-3/TRBV12-4
ASSWAGRPYGYT
>NA|TRBJ2-1|TRBV7-2
ASSLGLAANYNEQF
>NA|TRBJ2-7|TRBV29-1
SVDDGGGYEQY
>few|TRBJ2-1|TRBV5-1
ASSGSSGGSYNEQF
>NA|TRBJ1-6|TRBV28
ASRRGQASYNSPLH
>many|TRBJ2-1|TRBV20-1
SARAGTQQF
>NA|TRBJ2-3|TRBV2
ASLGSDTQY
>NA|TRBJ2-7|TRBV5-1
ASSLASSGCEQY
>NA|TRBJ2-1|TRBV6-2/TRBV6-3
ASSYATGYNEQF
>NA|TRBJ2-1|TRBV27
ASSLGTPSYNEQF
>NA|TRBJ1-1|TRBV27
ASRTGGGTEAF
>NA|TRBJ2-3|TRBV3-1
ASSSPGTSVGDTQY
>few|TRBJ2-7|TRBV5-6
ASSFGLAGVYEQY
>NA|TRBJ2-1|TRBV7-8
ASSHGQGGNEQF
>NA|NA|TRBV18
ASSVSPEQF
>few|NA|TRBV21-1
ASSTSTGSEQF
>few|TRBJ2-5|TRBV11-2
ASSLESGLGETQY
>NA|TRBJ2-1|TRBV14
ASSRTSGLEQF
>NA|TRBJ2-5|TRBV20-1
SASGPWEETQY
>NA|TRBJ2-1|TRBV2
ASRTSLGEQF